A selection of T cell receptor beta chains follows, all from one sample in a study of blood T cell repertoires in COVID-19. TCRdb's copy holds only in-frame clones and misses some; the assay was immunoSEQ multiplex PCR. The sample lists about 180,000 clones; around 83% were seen once. Sequencing was carried out using peripheral blood. Receptor source: a young woman with active or convalescent COVID-19. Each CDR3 is given with its conserved first and last residue. A D gene is named only where the DNA matches it firmly.

v_call	d_call	cdr3_length	j_call	cdr3_nt	cdr3_aa
TRBV5-1	-	16	TRBJ1-3	TGCGCCAGCAGCTTGTTGCAGGGAGGGTCTGGAAACACCATATATTTT	CASSLLQGGSGNTIYF
TRBV28	TRBD2	15	TRBJ2-1	TGTGCCAGCAGTTTACTTGCGGGAGTGAGGAATGAGCAGTTCTTC	CASSLLAGVRNEQFF
TRBV10-3	-	15	TRBJ2-1	TGTGCCATCAGTGATTCCGCGGGAACGTCCAGTGAGCAGTTCTTC	CAISDSAGTSSEQFF
TRBV7-9	-	15	TRBJ1-1	TGTGCCAGCAGCTTTTCGGGGGGTTTTGCCACTGAAGCTTTCTTT	CASSFSGGFATEAFF
TRBV6-5	TRBD1	16	TRBJ1-3	TGTGCCAGCAGTTACCGCAACAGGGGATCTGGAAACACCATATATTTT	CASSYRNRGSGNTIYF
TRBV7-2	TRBD2	15	TRBJ2-3	TGTGCCAGCAGCCGCGGGGGGGGAGGCACAGATACGCAGTATTTT	CASSRGGGGTDTQYF
TRBV6-2/TRBV6-3	TRBD1	15	TRBJ1-1	TGTGCCAGCAGTTACAGGGGGACAGGGGCATCTGAAGCTTTCTTT	CASSYRGTGASEAFF
TRBV5-1	TRBD1	12	TRBJ1-2	TGCGCCAGCAGCACGACAGGGCATGGCTACACCTTC	CASSTTGHGYTF
TRBV7-2	-	14	TRBJ2-7	TGTGCCAGCAGCGACAGGACAGATCCTTACGAGCAGTACTTC	CASSDRTDPYEQYF
TRBV11-2	TRBD1	15	TRBJ2-5	TGTGCCAGCAGCTTAGGACAGGGGACTCAAGAGACCCAGTACTTC	CASSLGQGTQETQYF
TRBV24-1	-	17	TRBJ1-3	TGTGCCACCCCCCCCTATACAGTTCACCCCTCTGGAAACACCATATATTTT	CATPPYTVHPSGNTIYF
TRBV5-1	TRBD1	14	TRBJ2-1	TGCGCCAGCAGCGACAGGACAGGGGCCAATGAGCAGTTCTTC	CASSDRTGANEQFF
TRBV19	TRBD1	15	TRBJ1-3	TGTGCCAGTAGTATACAGGGGGCGGTTGGAAACACCATATATTTT	CASSIQGAVGNTIYF
TRBV2	TRBD1	14	TRBJ1-1	TGTGCCAGCACCCGGACAGGGAGGTTGGCTGAAGCTTTCTTT	CASTRTGRLAEAFF